This entry concerns a single TCR beta chain. Its antigen is unknown. The CDR3 has 14 residues. With 0 bases removed from V and 2 bases from J, the gap between germline ends came to 10 bases. In germline, CDR1 is DFQATT, CDR2 SNEGSKA (reference sequence). The sample originates from a study of T cell repertoires in cytomegalovirus infection. TCRdb itself ran the reads through MiXCR, one entry per CDR3 protein. The table has approximately 81,000 distinct CDR3 sequences, roughly 25% seen once. The sample was CD8+ T cells from cultured PBMCs, taken from culture after CMV antigen stimulation. V usage is TRBV20-1 and J usage is TRBJ1-2; unclear D gene. This sequence was found in a human donor in good health (CMV status not recorded). Some clones in this sample may be carry-over from other donors' samples. CDR3 DNA: TGCAGTGCTAGAGATGCGAATCTCAACTATGGCTACACCTTC. Translated: CSARDANLNYGYTF.